These T cell receptor beta chains were read from a single sample in a study of chemoradiotherapy in HPV16-positive cancers. Measured with immunoSEQ multiplex PCR; TCRdb has only the in-frame clones, and not every one. Of around 29,000 clones listed, about 89% are singletons. The sequenced sample was blood, obtained from a patient who underwent chemoradiotherapy. The origin of the receptors is a human donor with HPV-associated anogenital cancer. The CDR3 runs from the conserved cysteine through the conserved F or W. The D gene is left open where the match is weak. For some rows the clone size is stated as once, few or many, or as a class when expanded; others skip it.

>TRBJ2-2|NA|16|TRBD1|TRBV7-2
CASSNSGTGLSGELFF
TGTGCCAGCAGCAACTCCGGGACAGGGTTATCCGGGGAGCTGTTTTTT
>TRBJ2-7|NA|15|NA|TRBV7-9
CASSFGQGGGYEQYF
TGTGCCAGCAGCTTCGGACAGGGAGGGGGATACGAGCAGTACTTC
>TRBJ1-2|NA|13|TRBD1|TRBV15
CATSRGQSYGYTF
TGTGCCACCAGCCGGGGACAGTCCTATGGCTACACCTTC
>TRBJ2-1|NA|20|TRBD2|TRBV19
CASSIGVDIAGGTWYNEQFF
TGTGCCAGTAGTATAGGGGTGGATATAGCGGGGGGCACGTGGTACAATGAGCAGTTCTTC
>TRBJ2-7|NA|17|TRBD2|TRBV5-1
CASSSGQLLAGGYEQYF
TGCGCCAGCAGCTCCGGACAGCTACTAGCGGGAGGCTACGAGCAGTACTTC
>TRBJ2-7|NA|14|NA|TRBV27
CASSFGEGSYEQYF
TGTGCCAGCAGTTTCGGGGAAGGCTCCTACGAGCAGTACTTC
>TRBJ2-7|NA|17|TRBD2|TRBV27
CASSPPEFAGLFYEQYF
TGTGCCAGCAGTCCTCCGGAATTTGCGGGACTATTCTACGAGCAGTACTTC
>TRBJ2-3|few|15|TRBD1|TRBV5-1
CASSLEGQGTDTQYF
TGCGCCAGCAGCTTGGAAGGACAGGGGACAGATACGCAGTATTTT
>TRBJ2-5|once|13|NA|TRBV28
CASSQFGRETQYF
TGTGCCAGCAGCCAGTTTGGTCGGGAGACCCAGTACTTC
>TRBJ1-1|few|14|NA|TRBV9
CASSVGGENTEAFF
TGTGCCAGCAGCGTGGGAGGGGAAAACACTGAAGCTTTCTTT
>TRBJ2-6|NA|17|NA|TRBV9
CASSAHPGDSGANVLTF
TGTGCCAGCAGCGCCCATCCGGGGGACTCTGGGGCCAACGTCCTGACTTTC
>TRBJ2-7|NA|15|TRBD1|TRBV28
CASSGTGRFRYEQYF
TGTGCCAGCAGTGGGACAGGGAGATTCCGGTACGAGCAGTACTTC
>TRBJ2-1|NA|14|TRBD2|TRBV29-1
CSVEPGGPYNEQFF
TGCAGCGTTGAACCGGGGGGGCCCTACAATGAGCAGTTCTTC
>TRBJ1-6|NA|12|NA|TRBV30
CAWRPDNSPLHF
TGTGCCTGGAGACCGGACAATTCACCCCTCCACTTT
>TRBJ1-6|NA|13|NA|TRBV7-9
CASSLTDASPLHF
TGTGCCAGCAGCTTAACGGACGCCTCACCCCTCCACTTT
>TRBJ2-1|NA|17|TRBD1|TRBV7-2
CASSLWQGATSYNEQFF
TGTGCCAGCAGCTTATGGCAGGGGGCTACCTCCTACAATGAGCAGTTCTTC
>TRBJ1-2|NA|14|TRBD1|TRBV5-1
CASSRTQGENGYTF
TGCGCCAGCAGCCGGACGCAGGGGGAGAATGGCTACACCTTC
>TRBJ2-7|NA|14|TRBD2|TRBV7-2
CASSRGGQAYEQYF
TGTGCCAGCAGCCGGGGGGGACAAGCCTACGAGCAGTACTTC